This TCR beta chain is drawn from a study of cytomegalovirus exposure and HLA in healthy donors. V was pared by 3 bases and J by 2 bases, with 13 bases of the junction left unmatched. CDR1 and CDR2 from the germline V gene are SGHRS and YFSETQ. The CDR3 covers 17 residues. Only in-frame clones appear in the TCRdb table, and some are missing; sequencing was by immunoSEQ multiplex PCR. The repertoire holds tens of thousands of clones, approximately 93% seen once, with approximately 5.5% in the top ten. Whole-study findings and limits: Most TCR sequences were rare, but some public TCRs occurred in many donors. Overall, approximately 150 TCR beta chains were annotated as cytomegalovirus-associated.

About this clone: Its cognate antigen is unknown.

The sample comprised PBMCs. The receptor was derived from a woman in her late teens or twenties in good health and CMV-seronegative. The rearrangement links TRBV5-1 to TRBJ1-2, with 7 bases that match TRBD1. The CDR3 sequence: CASSSISTGPKNYGYTF. The DNA of the CDR3 is TGCGCCAGCAGCTCTATCTCGACAGGGCCGAAAAACTATGGCTACACCTTC. The complete variable domain, with remaining parts taken from reference TRBV5-1 and TRBJ1-2, reads KAGVTQTPRYLIKTRGQQVTLSCSPISGHRSVSWYQQTPGQGLQFLFEYFSETQRNKGNFPGRFSGRQFSNSRSEMNVSTLELGDSALYLCASSSISTGPKNYGYTFGSGTRLTVV.